A single sample is the source of the 18 T cell receptor beta chains below, sequenced in a study of response to subunit inactivated influenza vaccine. TCRdb reprocessed the RT-PCR reads via MiXCR and lists one record per CDR3 protein. The repertoire consists of roughly 540,000 distinct CDR3 sequences, with roughly 23% occurring once and the leading ten covering 2.8%. The sample was also reused in another study, on T cells expressing NK-cell markers. Turning to that study: For TCR beta, cDNA was produced by 5'RACE template switching with UMIs.

Sample: CD4+ T cells sorted from PBMCs, taken approximately 13 days after vaccination. These receptors all stem from a man in his fifties who received an inactivated influenza vaccine.

The chain employs TRBV5-1 and TRBJ2-7; 9 nucleotides align to TRBD2. The CDR3 loop spans 15 amino acids. J lost 2 bases, V lost 1 base, and 4 bases had no gene match. In germline, CDR1 is SGHRS, CDR2 YFSETQ. This CDR3 reads CASSLLGGRAYEQYF. In DNA, the CDR3 is TGCGCCAGCAGCTTGTTGGGCGGGAGGGCCTACGAGCAGTACTTC. Using reference TRBV5-1 and TRBJ2-7 for the parts outside the CDR3, the full variable domain is KAGVTQTPRYLIKTRGQQVTLSCSPISGHRSVSWYQQTPGQGLQFLFEYFSETQRNKGNFPGRFSGRQFSNSRSEMNVSTLELGDSALYLCASSLLGGRAYEQYFGPGTRLTVT.

This clonotype came up a few times. V and J are TRBV20-1 and TRBJ2-3, with 8 bases lining up with TRBD1. With 0 bases clipped from V and 2 bases from J, the junction kept 4 bases outside the gene matches. In germline, CDR1 is DFQATT, CDR2 SNEGSKA (reference sequence). The CDR3 spans 15 residues. The CDR3 nucleotides are TGCAGTGCTAGAGATGCAGGGGGCGTCACAGATACGCAGTATTTT. It codes for CSARDAGGVTDTQYF.

This chain uses TRBV6-5 with TRBJ2-3; the D gene is possibly TRBD2 (6 bases). This CDR3 is 16 amino acids long. Germline-derived CDR1 and CDR2 are MNHEY and SVGAGI. The V gene lost 4 bases and the J gene lost 2 bases, with 16 bases spanning the gap. The CDR3 region has the DNA TGTGCCAGCAGTTGGTCCAGGAGGGTAGTCACAGATACGCAGTATTTT. The encoded protein is CASSWSRRVVTDTQYF.

The table lists this clonotype with many counts. The J gene is TRBJ2-1, the V gene TRBV24-1, with TRBD1 matching 8 bases. CDR1 KGHDR and CDR2 SFDVKD come from the germline V gene. V was pared by 3 bases and J by 4 bases, with 7 bases of the junction left unmatched. CDR3 length: 16 amino acids. CDR3 sequence reads: CATSDNRDRTYNEQFF. The CDR3 DNA reads TGTGCCACCAGTGATAACCGGGACAGGACGTACAATGAGCAGTTCTTC.

The CDR3 sequence: CASRWRRVAGMRGGAGGETQYF. CDR3 sequence (DNA): TGTGCCAGCAGGTGGAGGCGGGTCGCGGGGATGCGCGGGGGGGCTGGTGGAGAGACCCAGTACTTC. The V call is TRBV6-2 or TRBV6-3, the J call TRBJ2-5, with 9 bases lining up with TRBD2. The CDR3 loop spans 22 amino acids. With V trimmed by 6 bases and J by 4 bases, 30 bases remained unmatched. CDR1 is MNHEY and CDR2 is SVGEGT in the germline V gene.

The chain joins TRBV6-2 or TRBV6-3 to TRBJ2-1, with D maybe TRBD2 (6 bases). V was trimmed by 7 bases and J by 10 bases, leaving 14 bases between them. Germline-derived CDR1 and CDR2 are MNHEY and SVGEGT. This CDR3 comprises 12 residues. CDR3 nucleotide sequence: TGTGCCAGCACCCACGGGAGAAGGGAGCAGTTCTTC. It specifies CASTHGRREQFF.

There are a few counts of this clonotype. The V and J genes are TRBV12-3 or TRBV12-4 and TRBJ2-1; TRBD2 matches 7 bases. V was clipped by 3 bases and J by 7 bases; unmatched bases: 12. The CDR3 totals 16 residues. CDR3 in amino acids: CASSFGTRGRLNEQFF. The DNA of the CDR3 is TGTGCCAGCAGTTTTGGAACGCGGGGGAGGCTTAATGAGCAGTTCTTC.

CDR3 residues: CASSLGRGFKNTEAFF. The CDR3 region has the DNA TGTGCCAGCAGCTTAGGGAGGGGATTCAAAAACACTGAAGCTTTCTTT. The rearrangement links TRBV7-8 to TRBJ1-1, with TRBD1 as a possible D gene (5 bases). The CDR3 has 16 amino acids. Trimming took 1 base from V and 2 from J, leaving 14 bases between them. The germline V gene has CDR1 SGHVS and CDR2 FQNEAQ.

The CDR3 bases are TGTGCCAGCAGCCCGGGGCGGCGGTCCGGGGCACCCCTCCACTTT. Its translation is CASSPGRRSGAPLHF. The rearrangement uses TRBV7-9 and TRBJ1-6; tentatively, D is TRBD1 (5 bases). The CDR3 consists of 15 residues. Germline V gene lookup returns CDR1 SEHNR and CDR2 FQNEAQ (reference sequence). V lost 5 bases, J lost 11 bases, and 19 bases lay in between.

This clonotype occurred a few times. The V call is TRBV12-3 or TRBV12-4, the J call TRBJ2-3; 10 positions match TRBD2. This CDR3 has 16 amino acids. V trimming: 0 bases; J trimming: 6 bases; junction bases outside the gene matches: 6. Written as DNA, the CDR3 is TGTGCCAGCAGTTTAGCGCGGAGCGGGGGGGCGGATACGCAGTATTTT. It codes for CASSLARSGGADTQYF.

This sequence joins TRBV27 and TRBJ2-7; TRBD1 aligns across 8 bases. Trimming removed 4 bases from V and 7 bases from J; junction bases left unmatched: 9. Germline V gives CDR1 MNHEY, CDR2 SMNVEV (reference sequence). This CDR3 is 14 amino acids long. CDR3 bases: TGTGCCAGCAGTTCCACAGGGGGACGGAGGGAGCAGTACTTC. As protein: CASSSTGGRREQYF.

This clonotype was seen repeatedly, ten times or more. The chain carries TRBV15 and TRBJ2-1; D remains unclear. The V end was cut by 4 bases, the J end by 8 bases, with 15 bases between. CDR3 length: 14 amino acids. Per the germline V gene, CDR1 is LNHNV and CDR2 is YYDKDF (reference sequence). The CDR3 DNA is TGTGCCACCAGCATCGAACCCCGTAGGCATGAGCAGTTCTTC. Translated: CATSIEPRRHEQFF. Together with reference TRBV15 and TRBJ2-1, the CDR3 gives the full variable domain: DAMVIQNPRYQVTQFGKPVTLSCSQTLNHNVMYWYQQKSSQAPKLLFHYYDKDFNNEADTPDNFQSRRPNTSFCFLDIRSPGLGDTAMYLCATSIEPRRHEQFFGPGTRLTVL.

V and J are TRBV7-2 and TRBJ2-7, with 7 bases fitting TRBD2. Trimming removed 5 bases from V and 11 bases from J; junction bases left unmatched: 6. The germline CDR1 and CDR2 sequences are SGHTA and FQGNSA. There are 11 residues in the CDR3. The CDR3 region is CASSQSGAKYF. The CDR3, as DNA: TGTGCCAGCAGCCAAAGCGGGGCTAAGTACTTC.

V usage is TRBV28 and J usage is TRBJ2-7; D call uncertain. CDR1 is MDHEN and CDR2 is SYDVKM in the germline V gene. V was clipped by 3 bases and J by 3 bases, with 12 bases between them. The CDR3 loop spans 14 amino acids. CDR3 nucleotide sequence: TGTGCCAGCAGTTTCACACGGGCGTTCTACGAGCAGTACTTC. Protein product: CASSFTRAFYEQYF.

This chain joins TRBV12-3 or TRBV12-4 and TRBJ2-5, with D tentatively TRBD1 or TRBD2 (6 bases each). Trimming pared 1 base from V and 4 bases from J, leaving 13 bases between. CDR3 length: 15 residues. The CDR3 DNA sequence: TGTGCCAGCAGTTTAGTGGGGGGCGTGGGAGAGACCCAGTACTTC. It codes for CASSLVGGVGETQYF.

This clonotype was observed a handful of times. The chain employs TRBV27 and TRBJ1-4, with D perhaps TRBD1 (6 bases). The V and J ends lost 6 bases and 2 bases respectively, with 19 bases between them. Germline-derived CDR1 and CDR2 are MNHEY and SMNVEV (reference sequence). The CDR3 runs 17 residues. This CDR3 is CASSPYKYRVTNEKLFF. For the CDR3, the DNA is TGTGCCAGCAGCCCCTATAAATACAGGGTCACTAATGAAAAACTGTTTTTT.

The rearrangement joins TRBV20-1 to TRBJ1-2, with TRBD1 matching over 7 bases. V dropped 3 bases and J dropped 3; count of bases not matched to a gene: 4. The CDR3 totals 13 residues. Looked up from germline, CDR1 is DFQATT and CDR2 is SNEGSKA (reference sequence). CDR3 loop: CSAREGADYGYTF. In DNA form, the CDR3 reads TGCAGTGCTAGGGAGGGGGCGGACTATGGCTACACCTTC.

This clonotype turned up a few times. The V and J genes are TRBV7-2 and TRBJ2-1, with D tentatively TRBD1 (6 bases). The V and J ends lost 5 bases and 2 bases respectively, with 13 bases between them. Per the germline V gene, CDR1 is SGHTA and CDR2 is FQGNSA. CDR3 length: 15 amino acids. CDR3 DNA sequence: TGTGCCAGCAGCGGGGGCTTTGGGACCTACAATGAGCAGTTCTTC. This encodes CASSGGFGTYNEQFF.